This T cell receptor beta chain emerged from a study of cytomegalovirus exposure and HLA in healthy donors. Study at large: Within the Caucasian-associated ancestry cluster were roughly 81% of the 398 genotyped donors.

Both 60 Vbeta primers and 13 Jbeta primers went into the PCR. Sequencing was performed with immunoSEQ multiplex PCR; in TCRdb, only in-frame clones are kept and a portion is missing. There are approximately 110,000 clones in the sample; roughly 63% occur only once, and under 6.5% lies in the top ten. Trimming cost V 6 bases and J 2 bases; bases outside gene matches: 8. Germline V lookup: CDR1 SNHLY, CDR2 FYNNEI. The CDR3 is made up of 15 amino acids. This chain joins TRBV2 and TRBJ2-7; 9 bases are a match to TRBD1. The source of this sequence is a woman aged 70-85 years in good health and CMV-seropositive. The specimen sequenced was PBMCs. The CDR3 DNA is TGTGCCAGCAGAGAGGACAGGGGCCCCCCCTACGAGCAGTACTTC. Translated, it gives CASREDRGPPYEQYF. The whole variable domain, filled in from reference TRBV2 and TRBJ2-7, reads EPEVTQTPSHQVTQMGQEVILRCVPISNHLYFYWYRQILGQKVEFLVSFYNNEISEKSEIFDDQFSVERPDGSNFTLKIRSTKLEDSAMYFCASREDRGPPYEQYFGPGTRLTVT.